This T cell receptor beta chain originates from a study of T cells in localized non-small cell lung cancer. This clone appeared once. Its antigen remains unknown. Study findings and constraints: Uninvolved neighboring lung showed the greatest T cell clonality, exceeding tumor. Higher blood T cell density went with longer overall survival. Heterogeneity cannot be ruled out, as sequencing used one tumor region only.

Assay used: immunoSEQ multiplex PCR; TCRdb lists only in-frame clones, some missing. Of 72,000 or so clones in the sample, roughly nine tenths are singletons; the top ten hold roughly 22%. V was pared by 6 bases and J by 1 base, with 10 bases between. The germline gives CDR1 MNHNY, CDR2 SVGAGI (reference sequence). The CDR3 contains 13 residues. The chain links TRBV6-6 to TRBJ2-7; D tentatively fits TRBD1 or TRBD2 (6 bases each). This clonotype was sampled from a male donor aged 60 or older with stage III squamous cell lung carcinoma. The specimen comprised peripheral blood, sampled before any cancer treatment. For the CDR3, the DNA is TGTGCCAGCAGAGAGGGGGGTTCCTACGAGCAGTACTTC. Translating it yields CASREGGSYEQYF.